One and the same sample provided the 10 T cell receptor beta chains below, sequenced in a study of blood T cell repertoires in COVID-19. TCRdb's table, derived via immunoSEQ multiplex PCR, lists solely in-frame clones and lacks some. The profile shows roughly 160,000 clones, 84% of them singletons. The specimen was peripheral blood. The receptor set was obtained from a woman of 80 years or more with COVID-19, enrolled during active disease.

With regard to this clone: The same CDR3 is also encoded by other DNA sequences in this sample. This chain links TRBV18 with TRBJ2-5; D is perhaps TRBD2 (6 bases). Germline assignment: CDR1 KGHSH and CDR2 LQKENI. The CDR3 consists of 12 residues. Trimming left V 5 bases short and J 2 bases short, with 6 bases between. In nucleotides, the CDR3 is TGTGCCAGCTCAGGGGGGCAAGAGACCCAGTACTTC. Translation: CASSGGQETQYF.

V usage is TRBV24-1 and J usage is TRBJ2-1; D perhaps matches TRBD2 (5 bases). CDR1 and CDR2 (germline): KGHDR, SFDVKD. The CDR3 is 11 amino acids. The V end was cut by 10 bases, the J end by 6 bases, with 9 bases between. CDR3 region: CATTSFNEQFF. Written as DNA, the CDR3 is TGTGCCACTACTAGTTTCAATGAGCAGTTCTTC.

In DNA form, the CDR3 reads TGTGCCAGCATTAGGGGACAGGGAAGCAATCAGCCCCAGCATTTT. Its protein is CASIRGQGSNQPQHF. The V gene is TRBV27, the J gene TRBJ1-5; 9 nucleotides align to TRBD1. Trimming cost V 7 bases and J 1 base; bases outside gene matches: 5. Per germline, CDR1 MNHEY and CDR2 SMNVEV (reference sequence). The CDR3 loop spans 15 amino acids.

This chain's CDR3 is CASSSRQGRDTQYF. The CDR3 region has the DNA TGCGCCAGCAGCTCGCGACAGGGACGAGATACGCAGTATTTT. The chain employs TRBV5-1 and TRBJ2-3; 7 bases align to TRBD1. V was pared by 3 bases and J by 5 bases, with 6 bases of the junction left unmatched. From germline, CDR1 is SGHRS and CDR2 YFSETQ. The CDR3 extends over 14 amino acids.

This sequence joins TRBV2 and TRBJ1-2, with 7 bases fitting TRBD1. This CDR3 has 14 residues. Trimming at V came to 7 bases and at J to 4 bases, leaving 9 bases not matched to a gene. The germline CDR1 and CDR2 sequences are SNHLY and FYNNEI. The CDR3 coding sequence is TGTGCCAGCACCCCACAGGGGATCGGCTATGGCTACACCTTC. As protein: CASTPQGIGYGYTF.

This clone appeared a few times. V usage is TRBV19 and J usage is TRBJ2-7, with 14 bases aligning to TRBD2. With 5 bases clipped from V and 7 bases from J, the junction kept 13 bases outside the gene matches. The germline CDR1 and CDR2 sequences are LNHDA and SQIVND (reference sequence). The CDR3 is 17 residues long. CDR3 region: CASSSGTSGRGFREQYF. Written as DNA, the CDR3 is TGTGCCAGTAGTTCCGGGACTAGCGGGAGAGGGTTCCGGGAGCAGTACTTC.

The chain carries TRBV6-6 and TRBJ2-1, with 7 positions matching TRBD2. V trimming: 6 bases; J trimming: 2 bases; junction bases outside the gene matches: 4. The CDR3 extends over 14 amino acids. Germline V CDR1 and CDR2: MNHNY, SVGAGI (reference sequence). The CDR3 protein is CASRGSGTYNEQFF. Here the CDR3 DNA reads TGTGCCAGCAGGGGAAGCGGGACCTACAATGAGCAGTTCTTC.

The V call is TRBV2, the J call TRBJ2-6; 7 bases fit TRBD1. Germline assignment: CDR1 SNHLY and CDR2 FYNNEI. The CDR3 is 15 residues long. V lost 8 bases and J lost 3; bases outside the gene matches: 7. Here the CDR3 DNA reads TGTGCCAGCCGGACAGGTCTGGGTGGGGCCAACGTCCTGACTTTC. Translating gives CASRTGLGGANVLTF.

Written as DNA, the CDR3 is TGCAGTGCTAGTCAGGGACACTCTACAGATACGCAGTATTTT. This translates into CSASQGHSTDTQYF. This chain uses TRBV20-1 with TRBJ2-3, with D possibly TRBD1 on 6 matching bases. CDR3 size: 14 residues. Germline CDR1 reads DFQATT; CDR2 reads SNEGSKA (reference sequence). V lost 3 bases to trimming and J lost 3 bases, with 13 bases between them.

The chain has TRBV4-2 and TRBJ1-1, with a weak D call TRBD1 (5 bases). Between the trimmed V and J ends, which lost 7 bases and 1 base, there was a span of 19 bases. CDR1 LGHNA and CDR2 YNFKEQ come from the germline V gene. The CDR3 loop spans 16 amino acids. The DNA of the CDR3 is TGTGCCAGCACTTCGTGGGGCGGGGGTAGGAACACTGAAGCTTTCTTT. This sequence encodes CASTSWGGGRNTEAFF.